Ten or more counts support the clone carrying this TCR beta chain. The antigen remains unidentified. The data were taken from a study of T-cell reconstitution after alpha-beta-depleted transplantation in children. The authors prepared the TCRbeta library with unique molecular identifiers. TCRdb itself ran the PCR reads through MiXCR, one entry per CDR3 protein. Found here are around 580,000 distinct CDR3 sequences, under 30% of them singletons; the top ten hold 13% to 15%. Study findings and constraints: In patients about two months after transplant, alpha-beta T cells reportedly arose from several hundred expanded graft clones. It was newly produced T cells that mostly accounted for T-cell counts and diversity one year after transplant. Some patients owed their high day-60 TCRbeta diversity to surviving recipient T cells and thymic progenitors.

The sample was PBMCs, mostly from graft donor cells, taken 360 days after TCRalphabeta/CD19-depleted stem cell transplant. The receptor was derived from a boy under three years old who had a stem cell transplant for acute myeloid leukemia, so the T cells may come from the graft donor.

CDR3 amino acids: CASSRQGDQPQHF. CDR3 nucleotides: TGTGCCAGCAGCCGACAGGGCGATCAGCCCCAGCATTTT. The chain couples TRBV4-2 to TRBJ1-5; 7 bases fit TRBD1. CDR1 and CDR2 from the germline V gene are LGHNA and YNFKEQ. The trim removed 4 bases at V and 5 bases at J, leaving 2 bases unmatched. The CDR3 is made up of 13 amino acids.